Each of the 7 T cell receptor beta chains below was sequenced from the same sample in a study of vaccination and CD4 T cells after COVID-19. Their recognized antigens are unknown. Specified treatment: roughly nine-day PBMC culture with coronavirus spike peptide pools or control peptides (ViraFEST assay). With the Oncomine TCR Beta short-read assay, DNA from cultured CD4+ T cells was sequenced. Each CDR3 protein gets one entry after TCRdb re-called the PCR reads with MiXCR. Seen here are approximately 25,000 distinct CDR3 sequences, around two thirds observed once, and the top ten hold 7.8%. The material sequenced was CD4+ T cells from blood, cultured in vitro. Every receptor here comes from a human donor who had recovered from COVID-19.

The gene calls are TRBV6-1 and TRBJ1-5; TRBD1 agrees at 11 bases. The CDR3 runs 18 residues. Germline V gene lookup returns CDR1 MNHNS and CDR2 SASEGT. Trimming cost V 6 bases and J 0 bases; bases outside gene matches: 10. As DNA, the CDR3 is TGTGCCAGCAGGCGGACAGGGGGCATTTCACATAGCAATCAGCCCCAGCATTTT. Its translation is CASRRTGGISHSNQPQHF.

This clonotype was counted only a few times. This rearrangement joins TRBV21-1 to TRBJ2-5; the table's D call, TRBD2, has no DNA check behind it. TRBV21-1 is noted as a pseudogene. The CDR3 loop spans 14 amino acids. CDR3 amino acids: CASSRRAGRKTQYF. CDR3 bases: TGTGCCAGCAGCAGGAGGGCAGGGAGGAAGACCCAGTACTTC.

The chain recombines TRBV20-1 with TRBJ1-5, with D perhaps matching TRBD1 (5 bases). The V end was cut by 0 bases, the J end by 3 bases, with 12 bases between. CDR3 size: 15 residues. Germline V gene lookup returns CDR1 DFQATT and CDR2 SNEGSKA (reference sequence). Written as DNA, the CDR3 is TGCAGTGCTAGAGAGTTCGCAGGGAACAATCAGCCCCAGCATTTT. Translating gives CSAREFAGNNQPQHF.

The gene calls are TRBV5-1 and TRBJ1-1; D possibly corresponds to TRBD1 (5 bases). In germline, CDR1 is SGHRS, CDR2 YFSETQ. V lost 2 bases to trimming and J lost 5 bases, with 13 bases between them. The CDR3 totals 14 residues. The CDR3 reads CASSLVAGRTEAFF. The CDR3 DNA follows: TGCGCCAGCAGCTTAGTGGCAGGGAGAACTGAAGCTTTCTTT.

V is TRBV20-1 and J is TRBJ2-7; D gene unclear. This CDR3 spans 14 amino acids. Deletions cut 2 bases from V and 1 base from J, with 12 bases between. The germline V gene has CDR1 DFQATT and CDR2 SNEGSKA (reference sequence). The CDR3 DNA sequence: TGCAGTGCTAGATGGAGCCTGTCATCCTACGAGCAGTACTTC. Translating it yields CSARWSLSSYEQYF.

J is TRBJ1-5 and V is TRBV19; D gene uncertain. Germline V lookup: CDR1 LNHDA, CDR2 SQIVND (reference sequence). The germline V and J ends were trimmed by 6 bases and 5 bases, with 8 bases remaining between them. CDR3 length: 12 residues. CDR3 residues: CASRTNHQPQHF. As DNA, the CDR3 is TGTGCCAGTAGAACCAATCATCAGCCCCAGCATTTT.

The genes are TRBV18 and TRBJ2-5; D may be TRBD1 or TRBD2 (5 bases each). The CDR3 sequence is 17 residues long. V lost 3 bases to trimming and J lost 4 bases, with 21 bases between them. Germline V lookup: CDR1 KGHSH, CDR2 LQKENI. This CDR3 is CASSPYGPGRPGETQYF. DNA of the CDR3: TGTGCCAGCTCACCCTACGGTCCGGGGCGCCCCGGAGAGACCCAGTACTTC.